This TCR beta chain was captured in a study of cytomegalovirus exposure and HLA in healthy donors. Study outcomes and limitations: Several V segments, TRBV6-2 and TRBV6-3 among them, could not be told apart and were dropped. Reportedly, cytomegalovirus status was diagnosed with high sensitivity and specificity.

The CDR3 length is 14 residues. Germline CDR1 ENHRY, CDR2 SYGVKD. With V trimmed by 4 bases and J by 5 bases, 5 bases remained unmatched. This cohort consisted of healthy bone marrow donors. There were likely unrecorded immune exposures, though donors were nominally healthy when sampled. Vbeta (60) and Jbeta (13) primers were used in the PCR. The method was immunoSEQ multiplex PCR; TCRdb's version includes in-frame clones alone and lacks a portion of them. This sample has about 140,000 clones, with just under 70% found just once. This clone has just a few counts. Its antigen remains unidentified. This TCR was sampled from a man between 60 and 75 years old in good health and CMV-seronegative. The chain carries TRBV10-3 and TRBJ1-5; 7 nucleotides agree with TRBD1. Specimen: PBMCs. CDR3: CAISGQGKDQPQHF. Here the CDR3 DNA reads TGTGCCATCAGTGGACAGGGAAAGGATCAGCCCCAGCATTTT.